This TCR beta chain derives from a study of beta chain features in type 1 diabetes. Sequenced material consisted of expressed TCRB transcripts (all of the isolated RNA was reverse transcribed). The data were produced by immunoSEQ multiplex PCR, yet TCRdb's version contains in-frame clones alone and is incomplete. The repertoire holds around 300,000 clones, with approximately 8.1% as singletons. This clone was picked up a small number of times. V lost 5 bases and J 6 bases, leaving 13 bases between the germline ends. Germline lookup yields CDR1 LNHDA and CDR2 SQIVND (reference sequence). The CDR3 covers 14 residues.

The source of this sequence is a woman younger than 30 in good health. The rearrangement links TRBV19 to TRBJ2-2; D remains ambiguous. The sequenced sample was central memory CD4+ T cells from blood. This CDR3 is CASSYSETAGELFF. CDR3 DNA sequence: TGTGCCAGTAGTTACAGCGAGACGGCCGGGGAGCTGTTTTTT.